Included here is one T cell receptor beta chain sequence, with context. The antigen is undetermined. This specimen belongs to a study of T cell repertoires in ileal Crohn's disease. Findings of the study overall: High-frequency clones were more common in sorted CD8 than CD4 cells. Endoscopic recurrence occurred in every patient whose clonality exceeded 26.8%.

This table comes from immunoSEQ multiplex PCR, and its TCRdb copy is limited to in-frame clones, with some not included. The data show about 510 clones, approximately 90% seen once. The time point was: neoterminal ileum biopsy at postoperative endoscopy, about 6 months after surgery. Sequenced input: ileal tissue. The sequence came from an adult with Crohn's disease.

CDR3 in DNA: TGTGCCAGCAGCTTGGCAGGGAGCGGGAACTATGGCTACACCTTC. Residues: CASSLAGSGNYGYTF. This chain joins TRBV7-9 and TRBJ1-2, with a tentative D call TRBD1 (5 bases). Germline CDR1 SEHNR, CDR2 FQNEAQ (reference sequence). There are 15 residues in the CDR3. V was trimmed by 3 bases and J by 2 bases, leaving 13 bases between them.